The next 15 T cell receptor beta chains were all read from a single sample in a study of T cell responses to AZD1222 COVID-19 vaccine. Data came from immunoSEQ multiplex PCR; TCRdb stores just in-frame clones and leaves some out. The table includes about 110,000 clones, about 90% detected once. The source was peripheral blood, collected on day 0 of AZD1222 vaccination. The receptors derive from an adult in good health.

By sample share, this clone is medium-sized. This chain uses TRBV6-2 or TRBV6-3 with TRBJ1-2, with D unresolved. Germline CDR1 MNHEY, CDR2 SVGEGT. The CDR3 totals 14 residues. Between the trimmed V and J ends, which lost 5 bases and 5 bases, there was a span of 15 bases. In nucleotides, the CDR3 is TGTGCCAGCAGTGTGGCAGTTGGACCATATGGCTACACCTTC. Protein: CASSVAVGPYGYTF.

The chain combines TRBV18 with TRBJ1-3; 7 nucleotides match TRBD1. This CDR3 comprises 14 residues. Germline values: CDR1 KGHSH, CDR2 LQKENI. V lost 9 bases, J lost 2 bases, and 7 bases stayed unmatched. CDR3 residues: CASRQGATGNTIYF. The DNA of the CDR3 is TGTGCCAGTCGACAGGGCGCGACTGGAAACACCATATATTTT.

V and J are TRBV10-3 and TRBJ1-6; perhaps TRBD1 as D (5 bases). The V gene lost 2 bases and the J gene lost 9 bases, with 11 bases spanning the gap. The CDR3 consists of 14 residues. Germline CDR1 and CDR2: ENHRY and SYGVKD. The CDR3 here is CAISEGGPGSPLHF. CDR3 coding DNA: TGTGCCATCAGTGAGGGGGGTCCGGGTTCACCCCTCCACTTT.

This rearrangement joins TRBV18 to TRBJ1-5; D perhaps matches TRBD1 (5 bases). The CDR3 totals 13 residues. Germline loops: CDR1 KGHSH, CDR2 LQKENI. V was cut by 6 bases and J by 6 bases, with 12 bases left in between. The CDR3 spells CASSSGGGQPQHF. In DNA, the CDR3 is TGTGCCAGCTCCTCCGGGGGGGGTCAGCCCCAGCATTTT.

The CDR3 sequence is CASSSDPWGRRNTIYF. The CDR3 region has the DNA TGTGCCAGCAGTTCCGATCCTTGGGGGCGCCGAAACACCATATATTTT. The chain links TRBV27 to TRBJ1-3, with a weak D call TRBD1 (6 bases). Trimming pared 4 bases from V and 5 bases from J, leaving 18 bases between. CDR1 is MNHEY and CDR2 is SMNVEV in the germline V gene (reference sequence). This CDR3 is 16 amino acids long.

V gene TRBV7-8 combines with J gene TRBJ2-1; D gene unclear. Trimming cost V 6 bases and J 10 bases, with 10 bases left between them. The CDR3 is 11 residues long. The germline CDR1 and CDR2 sequences are SGHVS and FQNEAQ. CDR3 bases: TGTGCCAGCAGTAGGGTCGGGGAGCAGTTCTTC. It translates to CASSRVGEQFF.

CDR3 region: CASSPYVNTEAFF. CDR3 sequence (DNA): TGTGCCAGCAGCCCCTATGTGAACACTGAAGCTTTCTTT. The gene calls are TRBV7-2 and TRBJ1-1; D is unclear. V lost 5 bases and J 0 bases, leaving 7 bases between the germline ends. Per germline, CDR1 SGHTA and CDR2 FQGNSA. This CDR3 is built from 13 residues.

As to this clone: The same CDR3 is also encoded by other DNA sequences in this sample. The gene calls are TRBV9 and TRBJ2-1, with D hard to call. Looked up from germline, CDR1 is SGDLS and CDR2 is YYNGEE. V dropped 0 bases and J dropped 3 bases, with 4 bases sitting between them. This CDR3 has 13 amino acids. The CDR3 is CASSVANYNEQFF. The DNA for the CDR3 is TGTGCCAGCAGCGTAGCTAACTACAATGAGCAGTTCTTC.

V is TRBV28 and J is TRBJ1-1, with D tentatively TRBD1 (6 bases). From germline, CDR1 is MDHEN and CDR2 SYDVKM. The CDR3 spans 13 residues. The V and J ends lost 5 bases and 6 bases respectively, with 13 bases between them. The CDR3 sequence is CASSRGGNAEAFF. The CDR3 DNA is TGTGCCAGCAGTAGGGGGGGCAACGCTGAAGCTTTCTTT.

The V and J genes are TRBV6-2 or TRBV6-3 and TRBJ1-2, with 8 bases identical to TRBD1. Trimming took 6 bases from V and 8 from J; bases not matched to a gene: 11. The germline V gene has CDR1 MNHEY and CDR2 SVGEGT. The CDR3 sequence is 14 residues long. CDR3 in amino acids: CASSPPGRGLGYTF. CDR3 DNA sequence: TGTGCCAGCAGCCCTCCGGGCAGGGGGCTCGGCTACACCTTC.

The rearrangement joins TRBV29-1 to TRBJ2-4; the match to TRBD1 covers 7 bases. This CDR3 spans 11 amino acids. The V gene's germline CDR1 is SQVTM and CDR2 ANQGSEA. After removal of 7 bases from V and 8 bases from J, the junction contained 5 bases not matched to a gene. Written as DNA, the CDR3 is TGCAGCGGTAACAGGGGTGACATTCAGTACTTC. Translating gives CSGNRGDIQYF.

The chain links TRBV9 to TRBJ1-6; the D gene is possibly TRBD1 (5 bases). The CDR3 has 15 amino acids. Germline lookup yields CDR1 SGDLS and CDR2 YYNGEE. Trimming removed 4 bases from V and 0 bases from J, with 8 bases in between. The CDR3 DNA reads TGTGCCAGCAGCCCAGGGAGCTCCTATAATTCACCCCTCCACTTT. It specifies CASSPGSSYNSPLHF.

The genes are TRBV9 and TRBJ1-1; the D is unclear. Trimming shortened V by 0 bases and J by 1 base, and 7 bases separated the two germline ends. This CDR3 comprises 14 residues. Germline loops: CDR1 SGDLS, CDR2 YYNGEE. CDR3 nucleotide sequence: TGTGCCAGCAGCGTAGGACCGCAGAACACTGAAGCTTTCTTT. Translating it yields CASSVGPQNTEAFF.

The chain links TRBV12-3 or TRBV12-4 to TRBJ1-2; D is unclear. This CDR3 is 13 amino acids long. Trimming removed 5 bases at V and 4 bases at J, with 11 bases between. The chain's CDR3 is CASSTTEPYGYTF. The CDR3, as DNA: TGTGCCAGCAGTACTACAGAGCCCTATGGCTACACCTTC.

This CDR3 is CASSLGSQANEQFF. Here the CDR3 DNA reads TGTGCCAGCAGCCTAGGTTCCCAGGCGAATGAGCAGTTCTTC. The chain is built from TRBV5-6 and TRBJ2-1; D gene unclear. V was cut by 4 bases and J by 7 bases, with 15 bases left in between. The germline gives CDR1 SGHDT, CDR2 YYEEEE. CDR3 length equals 14 residues. The full variable domain, rest sourced from reference TRBV5-6 and TRBJ2-1, is DAGVTQSPTHLIKTRGQQVTLRCSPKSGHDTVSWYQQALGQGPQFIFQYYEEEERQRGNFPDRFSGHQFPNYSSELNVNALLLGDSALYLCASSLGSQANEQFFGPGTRLTVL.